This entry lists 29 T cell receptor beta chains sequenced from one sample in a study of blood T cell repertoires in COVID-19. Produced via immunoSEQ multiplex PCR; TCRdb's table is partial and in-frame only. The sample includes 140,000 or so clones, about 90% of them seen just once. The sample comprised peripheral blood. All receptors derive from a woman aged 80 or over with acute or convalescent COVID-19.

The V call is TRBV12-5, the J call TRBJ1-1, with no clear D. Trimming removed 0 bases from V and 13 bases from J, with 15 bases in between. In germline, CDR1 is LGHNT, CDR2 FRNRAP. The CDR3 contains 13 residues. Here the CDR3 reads CASGLVMSEGVFF. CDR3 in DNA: TGTGCTAGTGGTTTGGTAATGTCGGAAGGAGTTTTCTTT.

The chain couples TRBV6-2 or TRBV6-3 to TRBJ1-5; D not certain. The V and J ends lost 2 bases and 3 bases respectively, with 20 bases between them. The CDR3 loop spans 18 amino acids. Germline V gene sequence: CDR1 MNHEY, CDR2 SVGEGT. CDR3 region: CASSYRRARPGINQPQHF. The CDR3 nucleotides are TGTGCCAGCAGTTACCGAAGGGCGAGGCCCGGGATCAATCAGCCCCAGCATTTT.

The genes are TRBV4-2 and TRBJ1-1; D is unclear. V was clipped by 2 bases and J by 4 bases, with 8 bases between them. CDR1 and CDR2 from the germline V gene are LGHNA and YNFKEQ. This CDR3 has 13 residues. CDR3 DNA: TGTGCCAGCAGCCAACAAACACCCACTGAAGCTTTCTTT. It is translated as CASSQQTPTEAFF.

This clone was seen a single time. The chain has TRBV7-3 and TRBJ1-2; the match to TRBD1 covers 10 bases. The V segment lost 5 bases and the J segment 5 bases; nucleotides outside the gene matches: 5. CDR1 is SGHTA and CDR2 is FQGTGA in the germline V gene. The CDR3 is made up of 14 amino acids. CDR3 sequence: CASSPGTGDYGYTF. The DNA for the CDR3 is TGTGCCAGCAGCCCCGGGACAGGGGATTATGGCTACACCTTC.

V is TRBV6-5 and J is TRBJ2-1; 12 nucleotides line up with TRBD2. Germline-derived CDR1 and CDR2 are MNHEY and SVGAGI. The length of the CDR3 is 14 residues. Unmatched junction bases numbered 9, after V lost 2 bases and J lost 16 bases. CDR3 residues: CASSYPLAGGLKFF. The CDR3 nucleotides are TGTGCCAGCAGTTACCCTCTAGCGGGGGGGCTTAAATTCTTC.

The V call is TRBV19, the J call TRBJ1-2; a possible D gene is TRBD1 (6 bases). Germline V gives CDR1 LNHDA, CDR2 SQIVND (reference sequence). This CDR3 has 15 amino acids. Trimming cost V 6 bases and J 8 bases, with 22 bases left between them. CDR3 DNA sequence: TGTGCCAGTAGCAGCCTTGAACTGGGGGCGGGCGGCTACACCTTC. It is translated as CASSSLELGAGGYTF.

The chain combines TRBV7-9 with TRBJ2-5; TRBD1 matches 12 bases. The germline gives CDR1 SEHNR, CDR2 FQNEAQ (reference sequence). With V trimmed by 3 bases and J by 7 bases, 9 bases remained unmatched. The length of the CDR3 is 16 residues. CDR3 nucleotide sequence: TGTGCCAGCAGCTTGTCCGGGACAGGGGGCGCGGGGACCCAGTACTTC. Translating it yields CASSLSGTGGAGTQYF.

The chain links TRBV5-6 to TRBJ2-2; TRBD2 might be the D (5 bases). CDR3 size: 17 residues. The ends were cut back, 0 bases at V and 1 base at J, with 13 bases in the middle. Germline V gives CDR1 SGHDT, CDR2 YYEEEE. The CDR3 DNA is TGTGCCAGCAGCTTGGCCTACGGGGTGGGGAACACCGGGGAGCTGTTTTTT. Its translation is CASSLAYGVGNTGELFF.

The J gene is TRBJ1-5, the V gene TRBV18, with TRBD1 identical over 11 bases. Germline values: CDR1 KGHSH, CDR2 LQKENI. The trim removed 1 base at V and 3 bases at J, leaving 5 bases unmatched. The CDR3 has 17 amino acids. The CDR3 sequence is CASSPRGTGGYNQPQHF. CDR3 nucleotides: TGTGCCAGCTCACCACGCGGGACAGGGGGTTACAATCAGCCCCAGCATTTT.

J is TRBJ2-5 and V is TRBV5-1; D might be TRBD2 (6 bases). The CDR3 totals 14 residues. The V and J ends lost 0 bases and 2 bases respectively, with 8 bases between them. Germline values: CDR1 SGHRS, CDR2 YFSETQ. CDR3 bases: TGCGCCAGCAGCTTGGCCAGCGGGCAAGAGACCCAGTACTTC. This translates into CASSLASGQETQYF.

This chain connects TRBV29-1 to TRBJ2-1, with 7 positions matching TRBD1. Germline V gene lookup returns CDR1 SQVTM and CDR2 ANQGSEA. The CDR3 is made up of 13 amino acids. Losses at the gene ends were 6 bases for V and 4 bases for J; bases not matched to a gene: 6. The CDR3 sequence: CSVRDSPYNEQFF. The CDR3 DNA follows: TGCAGCGTCCGGGACAGCCCTTACAATGAGCAGTTCTTC.

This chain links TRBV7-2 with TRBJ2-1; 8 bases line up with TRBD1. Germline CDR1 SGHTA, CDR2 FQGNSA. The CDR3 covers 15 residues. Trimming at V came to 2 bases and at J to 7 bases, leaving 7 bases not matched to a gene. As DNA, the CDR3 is TGTGCCAGCAGCTTATTGGGACAGGCCTTTAATGAGCAGTTCTTC. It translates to CASSLLGQAFNEQFF.

CDR3 coding DNA: TGTGCCAGTACCCGGACAGGGGGCTATGATACGCAGTATTTT. Translated, it gives CASTRTGGYDTQYF. The chain is built from TRBV5-6 and TRBJ2-3; 11 nucleotides line up with TRBD1. The CDR3 runs 14 residues. J was trimmed by 6 bases and V by 8 bases; bases with no gene match: 8. Germline V gene sequence: CDR1 SGHDT, CDR2 YYEEEE.

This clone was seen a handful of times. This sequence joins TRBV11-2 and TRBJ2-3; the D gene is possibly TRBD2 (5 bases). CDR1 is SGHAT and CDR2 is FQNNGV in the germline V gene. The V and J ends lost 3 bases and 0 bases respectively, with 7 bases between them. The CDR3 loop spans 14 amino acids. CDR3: CASSFSGSTDTQYF. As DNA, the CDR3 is TGTGCCAGCAGCTTCTCGGGGAGCACAGATACGCAGTATTTT.

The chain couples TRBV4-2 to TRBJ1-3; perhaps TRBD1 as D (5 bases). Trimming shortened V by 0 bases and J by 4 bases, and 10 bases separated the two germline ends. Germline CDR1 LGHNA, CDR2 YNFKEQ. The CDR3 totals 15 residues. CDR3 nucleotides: TGTGCCAGCAGCCAAGATTGGGGCTCCGGAAACACCATATATTTT. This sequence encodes CASSQDWGSGNTIYF.

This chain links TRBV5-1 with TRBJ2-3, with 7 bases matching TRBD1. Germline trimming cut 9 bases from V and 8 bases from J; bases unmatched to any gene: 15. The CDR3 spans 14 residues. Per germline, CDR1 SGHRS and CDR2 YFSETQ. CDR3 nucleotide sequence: TGCGCCACATCGACAGGGACCAGTGGTGGTACGCAGTATTTT. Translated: CATSTGTSGGTQYF.

CDR3 sequence: CASSNRGGTEAFF. For the CDR3, the DNA is TGTGCCAGCTCAAACAGGGGAGGCACTGAAGCTTTCTTT. The chain links TRBV3-1 (or the pseudogene TRBV3-2) to TRBJ1-1, with 7 bases lining up with TRBD1. V was clipped by 8 bases and J by 4 bases; unmatched bases: 7. Germline values: CDR1 LGHDT, CDR2 YNNKEL (reference sequence). This CDR3 has 13 amino acids.

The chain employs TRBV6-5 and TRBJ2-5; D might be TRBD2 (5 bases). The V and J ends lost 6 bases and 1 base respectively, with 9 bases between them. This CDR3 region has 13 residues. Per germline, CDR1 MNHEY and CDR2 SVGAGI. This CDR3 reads CASSEGSQETQYF. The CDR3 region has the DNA TGTGCCAGCAGCGAGGGTTCCCAAGAGACCCAGTACTTC.

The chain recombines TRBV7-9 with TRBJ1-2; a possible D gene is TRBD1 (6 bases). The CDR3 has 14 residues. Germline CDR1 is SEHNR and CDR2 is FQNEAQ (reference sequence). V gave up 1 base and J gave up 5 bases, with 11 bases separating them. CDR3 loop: CASSLEAGVYGYTF. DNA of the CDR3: TGTGCCAGCAGCTTAGAGGCAGGGGTATATGGCTACACCTTC.

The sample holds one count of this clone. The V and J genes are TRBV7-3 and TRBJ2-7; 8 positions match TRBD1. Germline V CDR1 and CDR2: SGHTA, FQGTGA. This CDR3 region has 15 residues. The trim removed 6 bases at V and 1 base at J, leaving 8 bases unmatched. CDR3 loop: CASRPPGGPSYEQYF. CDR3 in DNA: TGTGCCAGCAGACCTCCAGGGGGCCCTTCCTACGAGCAGTACTTC.

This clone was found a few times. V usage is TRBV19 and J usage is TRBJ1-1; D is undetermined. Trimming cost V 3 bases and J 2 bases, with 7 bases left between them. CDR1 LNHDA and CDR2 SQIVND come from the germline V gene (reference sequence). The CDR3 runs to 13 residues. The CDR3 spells CASSMHLNTEAFF. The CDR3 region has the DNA TGTGCCAGTAGTATGCACCTAAACACTGAAGCTTTCTTT.

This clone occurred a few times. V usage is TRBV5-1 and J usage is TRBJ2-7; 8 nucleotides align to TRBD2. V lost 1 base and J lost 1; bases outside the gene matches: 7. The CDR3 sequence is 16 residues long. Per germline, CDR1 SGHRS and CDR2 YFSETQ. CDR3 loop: CASSLSSGGASYEQYF. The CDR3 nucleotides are TGCGCCAGCAGCTTGTCCTCGGGGGGGGCATCCTACGAGCAGTACTTC.

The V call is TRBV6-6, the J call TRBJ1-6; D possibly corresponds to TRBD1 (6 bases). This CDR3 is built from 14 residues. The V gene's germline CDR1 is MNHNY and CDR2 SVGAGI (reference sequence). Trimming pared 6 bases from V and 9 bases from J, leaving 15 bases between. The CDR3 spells CASSLTGLFSPLHF. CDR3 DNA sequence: TGTGCCAGCAGCTTAACAGGGCTCTTTTCACCCCTCCACTTT.

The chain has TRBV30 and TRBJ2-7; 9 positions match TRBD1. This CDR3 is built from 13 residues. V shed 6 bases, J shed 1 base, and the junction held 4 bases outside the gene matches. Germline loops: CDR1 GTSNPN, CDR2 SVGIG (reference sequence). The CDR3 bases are TGTGCCTGCCACAGGGGGCTGTCCTACGAGCAGTACTTC. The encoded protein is CACHRGLSYEQYF.

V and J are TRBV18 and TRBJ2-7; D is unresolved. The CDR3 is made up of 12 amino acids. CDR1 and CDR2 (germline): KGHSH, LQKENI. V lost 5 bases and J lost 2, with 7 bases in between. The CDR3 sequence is CASSLSAYEQYF. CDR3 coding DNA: TGTGCCAGCTCATTATCAGCCTACGAGCAGTACTTC.

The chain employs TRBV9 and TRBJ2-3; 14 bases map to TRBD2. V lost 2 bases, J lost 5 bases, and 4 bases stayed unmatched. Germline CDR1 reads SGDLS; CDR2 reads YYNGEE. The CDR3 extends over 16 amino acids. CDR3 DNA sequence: TGTGCCAGCAGCGTGCGGACTAGCGGGGGGAGAGATACGCAGTATTTT. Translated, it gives CASSVRTSGGRDTQYF.

The CDR3 sequence is CASLKNTIYF. CDR3 sequence (DNA): TGTGCCAGCCTTAAAAACACCATATATTTT. J is TRBJ1-3 and V is TRBV6-6; no clear D. The CDR3 has 10 residues. Germline V gene sequence: CDR1 MNHNY, CDR2 SVGAGI (reference sequence). V lost 8 bases to trimming and J lost 6 bases, with 5 bases between them.

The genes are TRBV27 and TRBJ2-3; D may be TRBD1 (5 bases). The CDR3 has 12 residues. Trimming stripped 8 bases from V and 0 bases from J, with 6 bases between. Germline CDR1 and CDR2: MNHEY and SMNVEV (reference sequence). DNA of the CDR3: TGTGCCAGCCAGGGTAGCACAGATACGCAGTATTTT. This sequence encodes CASQGSTDTQYF.

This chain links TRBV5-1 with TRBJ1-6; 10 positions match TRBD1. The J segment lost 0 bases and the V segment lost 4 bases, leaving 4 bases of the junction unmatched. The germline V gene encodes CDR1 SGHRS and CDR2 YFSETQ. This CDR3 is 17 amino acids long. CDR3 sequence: CASSDGQGGSYNSPLHF. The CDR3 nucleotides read TGCGCCAGCAGCGACGGACAGGGGGGCTCCTATAATTCACCCCTCCACTTT.